The rows below give T cell receptor beta chains drawn from one sample of a study of T cell responses to AZD1222 COVID-19 vaccine. TCRdb's copy holds only in-frame clones and misses some; the assay was immunoSEQ multiplex PCR. In the table there are some 130,000 clones, roughly 90% of which are singletons. This specimen was peripheral blood, taken 28 days after the second AZD1222 dose. Receptor source: an adult who received the AZD1222 COVID-19 vaccine. Each CDR3 is given with its conserved first and last residue. D genes are given only for firm matches. Some rows mark clone size as missing; the rest say once, few, many or name a class of expanded clone.

j_call d_call v_call clone_size cdr3_aa cdr3_nt
TRBJ1-2 TRBD1 TRBV3-1/TRBV3-2 few CASSHVSRTGVEGYTF TGTGCCAGCAGCCATGTAAGCCGGACAGGGGTGGAAGGCTACACCTTC
TRBJ2-3 TRBD2 TRBV9 NA CASSGHRSSSGRAKWGFTDTQYF TGTGCCAGCAGCGGACACAGATCCTCTAGCGGGAGGGCCAAGTGGGGTTTCACAGATACGCAGTATTTT
TRBJ1-6 TRBD1 TRBV13 NA CASSTGQPNSPLHF TGTGCCAGCAGCACGGGACAGCCTAATTCACCCCTCCACTTT
TRBJ2-7 NA TRBV3-1/TRBV3-2 NA CASSPSAEDEQYF TGTGCCAGCAGCCCCTCAGCGGAGGACGAGCAGTACTTC
TRBJ1-5 NA TRBV28 once CASTPRALRQPQHF TGTGCCAGCACCCCGCGGGCCCTTAGACAGCCCCAGCATTTT
TRBJ1-2 NA TRBV7-9 NA CASSLEGGTNYGYTF TGTGCCAGCAGCTTAGAGGGAGGGACTAACTATGGCTACACCTTC
TRBJ2-1 NA TRBV9 NA CASSARLNTEQFF TGTGCCAGCAGCGCACGGTTGAACACTGAGCAGTTCTTC
TRBJ1-2 TRBD1 TRBV2 NA CASILEGALGYTF TGTGCCAGCATTCTAGAGGGGGCGCTGGGCTACACCTTC
TRBJ1-6 NA TRBV28 NA CASRRDSGNSPLHF TGTGCCAGCAGGCGCGACAGTGGGAATTCACCCCTCCACTTT
TRBJ2-1 TRBD2 TRBV30 once CAWNPGLAANNEQFF TGTGCCTGGAACCCGGGACTAGCGGCTAACAATGAGCAGTTCTTC
TRBJ2-1 TRBD2 TRBV11-3 NA CASSFASGIYNEQFF TGTGCCAGCAGCTTCGCTAGCGGGATTTACAATGAGCAGTTCTTC
TRBJ1-1 TRBD1 TRBV29-1 NA CSGRQGQTEAFF TGCAGCGGAAGACAGGGTCAAACTGAAGCTTTCTTT
TRBJ2-3 TRBD2 TRBV4-1 once CASSQELAGAADTQYF TGCGCCAGCAGCCAAGAACTAGCGGGAGCCGCAGATACGCAGTATTTT
TRBJ1-2 TRBD1 TRBV5-4 NA CASSPDRGPTFYGYTF TGTGCCAGCAGCCCGGACAGGGGGCCGACTTTCTATGGCTACACCTTC
TRBJ2-7 TRBD1 TRBV18 once CASSPAGTGSYEQYF TGTGCCAGCTCACCAGCCGGGACAGGGTCCTACGAGCAGTACTTC
TRBJ2-4 TRBD2 TRBV28 NA CASSSAGGLAKNIQYF TGTGCCAGCAGTTCGGCGGGAGGGCTAGCCAAAAACATTCAGTACTTC
TRBJ1-4 NA TRBV24-1 NA CATSFRGRLSEEKLFF TGTGCCACCAGTTTTAGGGGTAGGTTGTCAGAGGAAAAACTGTTTTTT
TRBJ2-7 NA TRBV27 NA CASSLMWSGVSVEQYF TGTGCCAGCAGTTTAATGTGGTCGGGAGTGAGTGTCGAGCAGTACTTC
TRBJ1-1 NA TRBV12-3/TRBV12-4 NA CASSLAWNTEAFF TGTGCCAGCAGTTTAGCGTGGAACACTGAAGCTTTCTTT
TRBJ2-7 NA TRBV29-1 NA CSVRRGGTASYEQYF TGCAGCGTCCGAAGGGGGGGGACAGCTTCCTACGAGCAGTACTTC
TRBJ2-3 NA TRBV5-6 few CASSPPHGRGTDTQYF TGTGCCAGCAGCCCGCCGCATGGCAGGGGCACAGATACGCAGTATTTT
TRBJ2-1 NA TRBV7-9 NA CASSLVWVNNEQFF TGTGCCAGCAGCTTAGTTTGGGTAAACAATGAGCAGTTCTTC